Here is one T cell receptor beta chain with its context. What it binds is unknown. Together with a sample-barcoded 5' primer, a J-beta primer mix was included in a second PCR lasting about 7 to 11 cycles. TCRdb reanalysed the 5' RACE reads using MiXCR and keeps one entry per CDR3 protein. The table has 760,000 or so distinct CDR3 sequences, 20% to 30% seen once. Germline V gene data show CDR1 as SGHVS and CDR2 as FQNEAQ. The V end lost 5 bases, the J end lost 0 bases, and 14 bases lay between the germline ends. The CDR3 has 16 amino acids. This sample is drawn from a study of blood T cells in healthy people across ages. General study findings and limits: PBMC samples, being unsorted, prevented any conclusive comparison of naive and antigen-experienced cells.

The same data also went into a second study, on T cells of mothers and their children.

The sequencing input was blood. The chain combines TRBV7-8 with TRBJ2-4; possibly TRBD1 for D (5 bases). The sequence was collected from a boy between 10 and 17 years old in good health. CDR3 bases: TGTGCCAGCAGCCCCGACAGAATATTAGCCAAAAACATTCAGTACTTC. Its protein product is CASSPDRILAKNIQYF.